The present TCR beta chain was sequenced within a study of post-analysis software for immune sequencing data. Study as a whole: There were relapsing-remitting, secondary progressive and progressive-relapsing multiple sclerosis among the disease courses included. Overall study findings and caveats: With F measure, samples from one preparation batch clustered together strongly. Diversity measured as normalized Chao1 was significantly lower in multiple sclerosis patients than in controls.

Concerning this clonotype itself: Antigen specificity is unknown.

Carried by the TCR beta cDNA libraries were unique molecular identifiers. Once roughly 1 to 10 million T cells were used, about 490,000 cDNA molecules resulted. MiXCR, run by TCRdb on the PCR reads, gives a single entry per CDR3 protein. The sample contains about 820,000 distinct CDR3 sequences, approximately 50% of which appear only once. The source of this sequence is a girl aged 5-17 years with multiple sclerosis. Material for sequencing was blood.

The CDR3 coding sequence is TGCAGTGCTCCGCCCGAGGCCGGGGACGAGCAGTACTTC. The encoded protein is CSAPPEAGDEQYF. The chain couples TRBV20-1 to TRBJ2-7, with D tentatively TRBD2 (5 bases). V gave up 5 bases and J gave up 5 bases, with 16 bases separating them. The length of the CDR3 is 13 residues. From germline, CDR1 is DFQATT and CDR2 SNEGSKA (reference sequence).